This entry lists 16 T cell receptor beta chains sequenced from one sample in a study of blood T cell repertoires in COVID-19. Profiling relied on immunoSEQ multiplex PCR, and the TCRdb table lists in-frame clones only, not all of them. In the table there are about 180,000 clones, 75% to 85% of which are singletons. The source material was peripheral blood. These receptors were taken from a human donor in a cohort sampled during active COVID-19.

This chain uses TRBV18 with TRBJ2-7, with 11 bases fitting TRBD2. The CDR3 runs 15 residues. The ends lost 3 bases at V and 2 bases at J; junction bases unmatched: 3. Germline CDR1 KGHSH, CDR2 LQKENI. This CDR3 is CASSPRLAGPYEQYF. DNA for the CDR3: TGTGCCAGCTCACCCCGACTAGCGGGACCCTACGAGCAGTACTTC.

V gene TRBV27 combines with J gene TRBJ1-2; D not certain. Germline V gene lookup returns CDR1 MNHEY and CDR2 SMNVEV (reference sequence). The V gene lost 0 bases and the J gene lost 8 bases, with 10 bases spanning the gap. The CDR3 spans 13 residues. The CDR3 DNA reads TGTGCCAGCAGTTTATCAGGATGGCGGGGCTACACCTTC. Residues: CASSLSGWRGYTF.

This clone was counted a few times. V and J are TRBV7-9 and TRBJ2-6, with D uncertain. This CDR3 region has 13 residues. V lost 4 bases and J 3 bases, leaving 4 bases between the germline ends. CDR1 and CDR2 (germline): SEHNR, FQNEAQ (reference sequence). The CDR3 loop reads CASSYSGANVLTF. CDR3 DNA: TGTGCCAGCAGCTATAGTGGGGCCAACGTCCTGACTTTC.

The J gene is TRBJ1-1, the V gene TRBV11-2, with 9 nucleotides matching TRBD1. After removal of 4 bases from V and 5 bases from J, the junction contained 5 bases not matched to a gene. From germline, CDR1 is SGHAT and CDR2 FQNNGV. This CDR3 spans 14 amino acids. CDR3: CASSYGTGMTEAFF. In nucleotides, the CDR3 is TGTGCCAGCAGCTACGGGACAGGGATGACTGAAGCTTTCTTT. Complete variable domain (other parts from reference TRBV11-2 and TRBJ1-1): EAGVAQSPRYKIIEKRQSVAFWCNPISGHATLYWYQQILGQGPKLLIQFQNNGVVDDSQLPKDRFSAERLKGVDSTLKIQPAKLEDSAVYLCASSYGTGMTEAFFGQGTRLTVV.

The sample holds one count of this clone. The rearrangement links TRBV5-1 to TRBJ2-2; 10 bases are a match to TRBD2. V dropped 4 bases and J dropped 0; count of bases not matched to a gene: 9. Germline loops: CDR1 SGHRS, CDR2 YFSETQ. The CDR3 spans 18 residues. The CDR3 loop reads CASSPKLAGASNTGELFF. In DNA form, the CDR3 reads TGCGCCAGCAGCCCGAAGCTAGCGGGGGCCTCGAACACCGGGGAGCTGTTTTTT.

This chain joins TRBV28 and TRBJ2-7; possibly TRBD1 for D (5 bases). Germline-derived CDR1 and CDR2 are MDHEN and SYDVKM. The V end was cut by 3 bases, the J end by 7 bases, with 7 bases between. The CDR3 is made up of 11 amino acids. The CDR3 DNA sequence: TGTGCCAGCAGTTTGGGGCGAGAGCAGTACTTC. This encodes CASSLGREQYF. Full variable domain (outside the CDR3, taken from reference TRBV28 and TRBJ2-7): DVKVTQSSRYLVKRTGEKVFLECVQDMDHENMFWYRQDPGLGLRLIYFSYDVKMKEKGDIPEGYSVSREKKERFSLILESASTNQTSMYLCASSLGREQYFGPGTRLTVT.

This clone has a single count. This chain links TRBV11-2 with TRBJ1-5; no reliable D call. V was shortened by 2 bases and J by 3 bases, with 11 bases between the two germline ends. There are 15 residues in the CDR3. The germline V gene has CDR1 SGHAT and CDR2 FQNNGV. The CDR3 DNA sequence: TGTGCCAGCAGCTTATACGAAGGAGTCAATCAGCCCCAGCATTTT. Translated, it gives CASSLYEGVNQPQHF.

The J gene is TRBJ2-7, the V gene TRBV10-3; 11 bases are a match to TRBD2. The CDR3 spans 14 residues. Germline CDR1 is ENHRY and CDR2 is SYGVKD. Germline trimming cut 6 bases from V and 0 bases from J; bases unmatched to any gene: 1. The CDR3 nucleotides read TGTGCCATCAGGGGGACTAGCGGCTCCTACGAGCAGTACTTC. It codes for CAIRGTSGSYEQYF.

The rearrangement links TRBV15 to TRBJ2-7; D may be TRBD1 (5 bases). The CDR3 has 14 amino acids. Trimming left V 0 bases short and J 5 bases short, with 11 bases between. Germline-derived CDR1 and CDR2 are LNHNV and YYDKDF (reference sequence). The DNA of the CDR3 is TGTGCCACCAGCAGAGAGCCAGGGAACAACGAGCAGTACTTC. Translated: CATSREPGNNEQYF.

This chain uses TRBV2 with TRBJ1-5; 9 bases map to TRBD1. V shed 4 bases, J shed 7 bases, and the junction held 5 bases outside the gene matches. Germline V gene data show CDR1 as SNHLY and CDR2 as FYNNEI. The CDR3 loop spans 14 amino acids. The CDR3 reads CASSVTGGSQPQHF. The CDR3 region has the DNA TGTGCCAGCAGTGTTACAGGGGGCTCGCAGCCCCAGCATTTT.

The J gene is TRBJ1-1, the V gene TRBV12-5; possible D gene TRBD1, 6 bases. This CDR3 spans 11 amino acids. CDR1 is LGHNT and CDR2 is FRNRAP in the germline V gene. V lost 5 bases and J 6 bases, leaving 7 bases between the germline ends. CDR3 coding DNA: TGTGCTAGTGGTCAGGGGTCTGAAGCTTTCTTT. It yields the protein CASGQGSEAFF. The full variable domain, completed using reference TRBV12-5 and TRBJ1-1, is DARVTQTPRHKVTEMGQEVTMRCQPILGHNTVFWYRQTMMQGLELLAYFRNRAPLDDSGMPKDRFSAEMPDATLATLKIQPSEPRDSAVYFCASGQGSEAFFGQGTRLTVV.

The chain links TRBV10-2 to TRBJ1-1, with a possible D match to TRBD1 (5 bases). V was pared by 6 bases and J by 0 bases, with 8 bases between. CDR3 length: 13 amino acids. Germline V gene sequence: CDR1 WSHSY, CDR2 SAAADI. The CDR3 DNA follows: TGCGCCAGCAGCCAGACAGTGAACACTGAAGCTTTCTTT. This sequence encodes CASSQTVNTEAFF.

This rearrangement joins TRBV7-6 to TRBJ1-3; D may be TRBD1 (5 bases). The V gene's germline CDR1 is SGHVS and CDR2 FNYEAQ. This CDR3 region has 15 residues. V was pared by 1 base and J by 4 bases, with 11 bases between. The CDR3 reads CASSLEAGGGNTIYF. DNA for the CDR3: TGTGCCAGCAGCTTAGAAGCGGGGGGAGGAAACACCATATATTTT.

The rearrangement joins TRBV6-2 or TRBV6-3 to TRBJ1-5; the match to TRBD1 covers 7 bases. The V and J ends lost 6 bases and 2 bases, in that order; junction bases with no gene match: 4. This CDR3 region has 14 residues. Germline V lookup: CDR1 MNHEY, CDR2 SVGEGT. CDR3 bases: TGTGCCAGCAGCAGGGGGAATCGCAATCAGCCCCAGCATTTT. This translates into CASSRGNRNQPQHF.

The CDR3, as DNA: TGTGCCAGCAGCCAAAAGGGCGGAGGTACTGAAGCTTTCTTT. This encodes CASSQKGGGTEAFF. The chain links TRBV9 to TRBJ1-1; D uncertain. Trimming left V 4 bases short and J 5 bases short, with 15 bases between. This CDR3 is built from 14 residues. CDR1 and CDR2 from the germline V gene are SGDLS and YYNGEE.

V gene TRBV4-2 combines with J gene TRBJ2-3; TRBD2 matches 11 bases. J was trimmed by 5 bases and V by 0 bases; bases with no gene match: 4. The CDR3 sequence is 16 residues long. The germline V gene encodes CDR1 LGHNA and CDR2 YNFKEQ. CDR3 amino acids: CASSQDLAGGLDTQYF. Written as DNA, the CDR3 is TGTGCCAGCAGCCAAGACCTAGCGGGGGGCCTAGATACGCAGTATTTT.